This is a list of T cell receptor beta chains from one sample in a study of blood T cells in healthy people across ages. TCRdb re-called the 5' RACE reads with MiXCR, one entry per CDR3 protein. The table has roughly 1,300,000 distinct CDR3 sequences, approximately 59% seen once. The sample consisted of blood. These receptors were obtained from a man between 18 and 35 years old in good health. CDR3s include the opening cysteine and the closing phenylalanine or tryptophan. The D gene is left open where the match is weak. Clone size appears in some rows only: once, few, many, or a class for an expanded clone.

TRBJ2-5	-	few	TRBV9	TGTGCCAGCAGCGTAAGGTCAAGGGAAACAGAGACCCAGTACTTC	CASSVRSRETETQYF
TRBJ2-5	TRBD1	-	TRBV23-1	TGCGCCAAAACGAGGGGGCTGGAGGAGACCCAGTACTTC	CAKTRGLEETQYF
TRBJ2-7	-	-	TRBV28	TGTGCCAGCTGGGGCTACCAGGGCCCTGGCTACGAGCAGTACTTC	CASWGYQGPGYEQYF
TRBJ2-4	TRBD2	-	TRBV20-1	TGCAGTGCTATGGGACTAGCGGGAGTTAACATTCAGTACTTC	CSAMGLAGVNIQYF
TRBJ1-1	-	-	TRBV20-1	TGCAGTGCTAGAGACAGGGAGGACACTGAAGCTTTCTTT	CSARDREDTEAFF
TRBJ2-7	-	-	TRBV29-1	TGCAGCGTAGGGAAACAGGGCGAGCAGTACTTC	CSVGKQGEQYF
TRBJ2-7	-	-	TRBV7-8	TGTGCCAGCACAACCGAATTTGATTACGAGCAGTACTTC	CASTTEFDYEQYF
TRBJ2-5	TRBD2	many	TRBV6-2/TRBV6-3	TGTGCCAGCAGTCCCCGACTAGCGGTACCGCAAGAGACCCAGTACTTC	CASSPRLAVPQETQYF
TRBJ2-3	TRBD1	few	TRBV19	TGTGCCAGTAGTATCGACAGGGGTGCTAGCACAGATACGCAGTATTTT	CASSIDRGASTDTQYF
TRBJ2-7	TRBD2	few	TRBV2	TGTGCCAGCAGCCAAGCGGGAGCTACCTACGAGCAGTACTTC	CASSQAGATYEQYF
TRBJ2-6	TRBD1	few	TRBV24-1	TGTGCCACCGAAATGATCTCCAAGACAGGGGAAGATCGTCTCTCTGGGGCCAACGTCCTGACTTTC	CATEMISKTGEDRLSGANVLTF
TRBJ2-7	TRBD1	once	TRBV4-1	TGCGCCAGCAGCCACGGAGCCGGGACAGGGTCGGTCGAGCAGTACTTC	CASSHGAGTGSVEQYF
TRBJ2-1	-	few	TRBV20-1	TGCAGTGCTAGAGGGGGGAATGAGCAGTTCTTC	CSARGGNEQFF
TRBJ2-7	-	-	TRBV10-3	TGTGCCATCCACGAAATCGGGTTCGAGCAGTACTTC	CAIHEIGFEQYF
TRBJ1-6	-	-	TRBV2	TGTGCCAGCAGTGAAGGTGTGGGGGTCTCACCCCTCCACTTT	CASSEGVGVSPLHF
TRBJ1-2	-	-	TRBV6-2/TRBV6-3	TGTGCCAGCAGTTACTCAGGGACGGAATATGGCTACACCTTC	CASSYSGTEYGYTF
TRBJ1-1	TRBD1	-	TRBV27	TGTGCCAGCAGGCTCGAGGGACAGGGGGCCGTTGAAGCTTTCTTT	CASRLEGQGAVEAFF
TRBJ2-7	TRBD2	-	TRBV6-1	TGTGCCAGCAACGGACTAGCGGGACGGTACGAGCAGTACTTC	CASNGLAGRYEQYF
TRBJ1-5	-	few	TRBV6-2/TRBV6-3	TGTGCCAGCAGTCCTAGACCCAATCAGCCCCAGCATTTT	CASSPRPNQPQHF
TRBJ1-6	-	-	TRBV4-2	TGTGCCAGCAGCCCCCCCGAACAGGGTGGGGGATCACCCCTCCACTTT	CASSPPEQGGGSPLHF
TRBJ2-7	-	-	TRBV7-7	TGTGCCAGCAGCCCCTCTGGGGTAGGCGAGCAGTACTTC	CASSPSGVGEQYF
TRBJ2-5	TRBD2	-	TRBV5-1	TGCGCCAGCAGCCCCTGGACTAGCGGGAACAAGCAACCGAGGGAGACCCAGTACTTC	CASSPWTSGNKQPRETQYF
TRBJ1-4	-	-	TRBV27	TGTGCCAGCAGTTTAAAGAGCGATCGGAAAAAACTGTTTTTT	CASSLKSDRKKLFF
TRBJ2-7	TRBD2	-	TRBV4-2	TGTGCCAGCAGCCAAGATCCGGGACTAGCGTGGTACGAGCAGTACTTC	CASSQDPGLAWYEQYF
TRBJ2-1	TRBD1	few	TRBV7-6	TGTGCCAGCAGCCCCCCTAACAGGGGAAACAATGAGCAGTTCTTC	CASSPPNRGNNEQFF
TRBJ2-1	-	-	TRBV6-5	TGTGCCAGCAATGGGGCGGGTGAGCAGTTCTTC	CASNGAGEQFF
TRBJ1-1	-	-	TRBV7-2	TGTGCCAGCAGCTTAGTAGCTGGACAGCTAAACACTGAAGCTTTCTTT	CASSLVAGQLNTEAFF
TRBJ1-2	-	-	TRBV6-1	TGTGCCAGCAGTGGTCCTGGGCTTAATGGCTACACCTTC	CASSGPGLNGYTF
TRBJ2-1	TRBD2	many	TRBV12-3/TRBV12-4	TGTGCCAGCAGCTTCGGGACTAGCGGCTACAATGAGCAGTTCTTC	CASSFGTSGYNEQFF
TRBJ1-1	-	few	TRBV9	TGTGCCAGCAGATCGAACACTGAAGCTTTCTTT	CASRSNTEAFF
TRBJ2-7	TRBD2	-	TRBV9	TGTGCCAGCAGCGTAGGGGAGCGGGGCGAGCAGTACTTC	CASSVGERGEQYF
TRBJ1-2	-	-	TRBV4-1	TGCGCCAGCAGCCCGCGGACAGTAAATAACTATGGCTACACCTTC	CASSPRTVNNYGYTF
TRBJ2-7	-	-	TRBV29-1	TGCAGCGTTGAAGGGACGGACTACGAGCAGTACTTC	CSVEGTDYEQYF
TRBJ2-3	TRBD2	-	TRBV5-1	TGCGCCAGCAGCTTAGGCGGGGGAGTCACAGATACGCAGTATTTT	CASSLGGGVTDTQYF
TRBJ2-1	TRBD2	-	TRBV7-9	TGTGCCTTCAGCGGGGGAAACTACAATGAGCAGTTCTTC	CAFSGGNYNEQFF